Below, 17 T cell receptor beta chains from the same sample are listed, as sequenced in a study of blood T cell repertoires in COVID-19. This table comes from immunoSEQ multiplex PCR, and its TCRdb copy is limited to in-frame clones, with some not included. The sample gives over 130,000 clones, 77% of which show up once; approximately 9.4% is in the top ten. Sample: peripheral blood. Receptor source: a woman between 50 and 59 years old with active or convalescent COVID-19.

This sequence joins TRBV3-1 (or the pseudogene TRBV3-2) and TRBJ1-2; 10 bases are shared with TRBD1. The junction had 2 bases not matched to a gene; V was cut back by 3 bases and J by 4 bases. This CDR3 region has 14 residues. CDR1 is LGHDT, CDR2 YNNKEL, per germline (reference sequence). CDR3 sequence: CASSQGQGFYGYTF. CDR3 sequence (DNA): TGTGCCAGCAGCCAGGGACAGGGGTTCTATGGCTACACCTTC.

The J gene is TRBJ1-3, the V gene TRBV28; no reliable D call. Per the germline V gene, CDR1 is MDHEN and CDR2 is SYDVKM. The CDR3 covers 16 residues. V shed 2 bases and J shed 0 bases, with 11 bases lying between them. CDR3 sequence (DNA): TGTGCCAGCAGTTTAGCCAGTATTAACTCTGGAAACACCATATATTTT. As protein: CASSLASINSGNTIYF.

The V call is TRBV5-1, the J call TRBJ2-7; 7 bases map to TRBD1. Trimming cost V 5 bases and J 5 bases; bases outside gene matches: 4. This CDR3 has 12 amino acids. Germline values: CDR1 SGHRS, CDR2 YFSETQ. The CDR3 DNA sequence: TGCGCCAGCAGACAAGGACAGGACGAGCAGTACTTC. Its translation: CASRQGQDEQYF.

This clone appeared a single time. A junction end diverges from the germline sequence, so it may reflect a read error. The chain joins TRBV6-5 to TRBJ1-2; D unclear. The CDR3 is 13 residues long. Germline-derived CDR1 and CDR2 are MNHEY and SVGAGI. The CDR3, as DNA: TGTGCCAGCAGTCGAGAGAGGGAGAGAGGAAGGGCCTTC. It encodes CASSRERERGRAF.

The chain uses TRBV4-2 and TRBJ1-2, with 9 nucleotides matching TRBD1. CDR3 length: 14 amino acids. The trim removed 4 bases at V and 6 bases at J, leaving 6 bases unmatched. The germline V gene encodes CDR1 LGHNA and CDR2 YNFKEQ. CDR3 amino acids: CASSRDREEDGYTF. The CDR3 DNA sequence: TGTGCCAGCAGCCGGGACAGGGAAGAGGATGGCTACACCTTC.

The CDR3 sequence: CASSLGPPLDNQPQHF. The CDR3 nucleotides are TGTGCCAGCAGCTTAGGCCCACCGTTAGACAATCAGCCCCAGCATTTT. The chain employs TRBV7-9 and TRBJ1-5; D uncertain. The V gene lost 1 base and the J gene lost 3 bases, with 13 bases spanning the gap. The CDR3 length is 16 residues. The V gene's germline CDR1 is SEHNR and CDR2 FQNEAQ (reference sequence).

This chain links TRBV19 with TRBJ2-3; 8 nucleotides line up with TRBD2. Germline V gene sequence: CDR1 LNHDA, CDR2 SQIVND (reference sequence). The CDR3 sequence is 15 residues long. J lost 1 base, V lost 5 bases, and 5 bases had no gene match. Written as DNA, the CDR3 is TGTGCCAGTAGTTTGGCGGGGGGTGGCACAGATACGCAGTATTTT. It encodes CASSLAGGGTDTQYF. The whole variable domain, filled in from reference TRBV19 and TRBJ2-3, reads DGGITQSPKYLFRKEGQNVTLSCEQNLNHDAMYWYRQDPGQGLRLIYYSQIVNDFQKGDIAEGYSVSREKKESFPLTVTSAQKNPTAFYLCASSLAGGGTDTQYFGPGTRLTVL.

The rearrangement uses TRBV30 and TRBJ1-1; D is unclear. Germline V gene data show CDR1 as GTSNPN and CDR2 as SVGIG (reference sequence). V was shortened by 2 bases and J by 2 bases, with 9 bases between the two germline ends. The CDR3 covers 13 residues. CDR3 coding DNA: TGTGCCTGGAGTATGCAGATAAACACTGAAGCTTTCTTT. This sequence encodes CAWSMQINTEAFF.

V and J are TRBV30 and TRBJ2-4; 7 positions agree with TRBD2. The CDR3 contains 14 residues. Germline V gene lookup returns CDR1 GTSNPN and CDR2 SVGIG (reference sequence). Trimming at V came to 1 base and at J to 0 bases, leaving 0 bases not matched to a gene. The CDR3 protein is CAWSASGAKNIQYF. In nucleotides, the CDR3 is TGTGCCTGGAGTGCTAGCGGAGCCAAAAACATTCAGTACTTC. The full variable domain, in which reference TRBV30 and TRBJ2-4 provide the parts outside the CDR3, is SQTIHQWPATLVQPVGSPLSLECTVEGTSNPNLYWYRQAAGRGLQLLFYSVGIGQISSEVPQNLSASRPQDRQFILSSKKLLLSDSGFYLCAWSASGAKNIQYFGAGTRLSVL.

This clone was detected once. CDR3 sequence (DNA): TGTGCCAGCAGTCTGCTAGCGGGAGAGGGGTGGGAGCAGTACTTC. Translated, it gives CASSLLAGEGWEQYF. V usage is TRBV2 and J usage is TRBJ2-7, with TRBD2 matching over 10 bases. The ends lost 5 bases at V and 7 bases at J; junction bases unmatched: 11. CDR1 SNHLY and CDR2 FYNNEI come from the germline V gene. This CDR3 has 15 residues.

The V and J genes are TRBV6-1 and TRBJ1-2; TRBD1 is a possible D gene (5 bases). The CDR3 is 14 residues long. V lost 0 bases and J 4 bases, leaving 9 bases between the germline ends. From germline, CDR1 is MNHNS and CDR2 SASEGT. The CDR3 loop reads CASSEARGIYGYTF. The CDR3 nucleotides read TGTGCCAGCAGTGAAGCGCGGGGGATCTATGGCTACACCTTC.

This clone was found once. The chain carries TRBV14 and TRBJ2-1; TRBD2 matches at 10 bases. Germline values: CDR1 SGHDN, CDR2 FVKESK. The CDR3 is made up of 17 amino acids. V was clipped by 4 bases and J by 7 bases; unmatched bases: 13. The CDR3 reads CASSPNYLAGVGNEQFF. The CDR3 coding sequence is TGTGCCAGCAGCCCAAACTATCTAGCGGGAGTGGGGAATGAGCAGTTCTTC. Together with reference TRBV14 and TRBJ2-1, the CDR3 gives the full variable domain: EAGVTQFPSHSVIEKGQTVTLRCDPISGHDNLYWYRRVMGKEIKFLLHFVKESKQDESGMPNNRFLAERTGGTYSTLKVQPAELEDSGVYFCASSPNYLAGVGNEQFFGPGTRLTVL.

This chain uses TRBV3-1 (or the pseudogene TRBV3-2) with TRBJ1-1, with D possibly matching TRBD1 (6 bases). Germline V gene lookup returns CDR1 LGHDT and CDR2 YNNKEL (reference sequence). The CDR3 runs 16 residues. Trimming cost V 0 bases and J 0 bases, with 11 bases left between them. The CDR3 loop is CASSQEQGRMNTEAFF. The CDR3 DNA reads TGTGCCAGCAGCCAAGAACAGGGTAGAATGAACACTGAAGCTTTCTTT.

The chain employs TRBV18 and TRBJ2-1; possible D gene TRBD2, 6 bases. CDR1 is KGHSH, CDR2 LQKENI, per germline. The CDR3 is 17 amino acids. V dropped 3 bases and J dropped 0 bases, with 15 bases sitting between them. The chain's CDR3 is CASSPYGGGSSYNEQFF. The CDR3 coding sequence is TGTGCCAGCTCACCGTACGGGGGTGGGAGCTCCTACAATGAGCAGTTCTTC.

The chain recombines TRBV18 with TRBJ2-7, with D perhaps TRBD1 (5 bases). V dropped 1 base and J dropped 3 bases, with 13 bases sitting between them. The CDR3 totals 15 residues. The V gene's germline CDR1 is KGHSH and CDR2 LQKENI. The CDR3 region is CASSPQGSELYEQYF. The CDR3, as DNA: TGTGCCAGCTCACCACAGGGGTCTGAACTCTACGAGCAGTACTTC. Combining the CDR3 with reference TRBV18 and TRBJ2-7 gives the whole variable domain NAGVMQNPRHLVRRRGQEARLRCSPMKGHSHVYWYRQLPEEGLKFMVYLQKENIIDESGMPKERFSAEFPKEGPSILRIQQVVRGDSAAYFCASSPQGSELYEQYFGPGTRLTVT.

This clone was detected many times. The chain links TRBV24-1 to TRBJ2-5; 7 bases line up with TRBD2. The V gene's germline CDR1 is KGHDR and CDR2 SFDVKD. Trimming at V came to 5 bases and at J to 4 bases, leaving 6 bases not matched to a gene. The length of the CDR3 is 14 residues. The CDR3 sequence: CATSGAGGVETQYF. For the CDR3, the DNA is TGTGCCACCAGTGGGGCTGGGGGGGTAGAGACCCAGTACTTC.

The chain is built from TRBV30 and TRBJ1-2; the D is unclear. Germline V gene data show CDR1 as GTSNPN and CDR2 as SVGIG (reference sequence). The CDR3 runs to 14 residues. The germline V and J ends were trimmed by 2 bases and 2 bases, with 12 bases remaining between them. This CDR3 is CAWSSAVENYGYTF. The CDR3 nucleotides read TGTGCCTGGAGTAGCGCGGTGGAGAACTATGGCTACACCTTC.